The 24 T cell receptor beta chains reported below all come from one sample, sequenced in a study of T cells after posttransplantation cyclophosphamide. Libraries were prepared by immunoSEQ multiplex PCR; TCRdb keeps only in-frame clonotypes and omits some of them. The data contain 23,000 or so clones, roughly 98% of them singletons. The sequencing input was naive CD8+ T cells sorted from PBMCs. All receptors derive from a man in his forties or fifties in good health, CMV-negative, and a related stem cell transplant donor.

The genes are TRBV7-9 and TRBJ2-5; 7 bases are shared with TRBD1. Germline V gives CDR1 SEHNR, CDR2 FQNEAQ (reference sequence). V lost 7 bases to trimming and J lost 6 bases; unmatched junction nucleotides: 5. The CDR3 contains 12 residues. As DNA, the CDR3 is TGTGCCAGCACGGGACAGCCGAAGACCCAGTACTTC. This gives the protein CASTGQPKTQYF.

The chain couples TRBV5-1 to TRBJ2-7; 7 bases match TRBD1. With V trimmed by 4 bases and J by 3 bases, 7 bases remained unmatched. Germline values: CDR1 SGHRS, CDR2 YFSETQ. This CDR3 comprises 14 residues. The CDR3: CASSPGQIVYEQYF. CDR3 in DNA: TGCGCCAGCAGCCCGGGACAGATCGTCTACGAGCAGTACTTC.

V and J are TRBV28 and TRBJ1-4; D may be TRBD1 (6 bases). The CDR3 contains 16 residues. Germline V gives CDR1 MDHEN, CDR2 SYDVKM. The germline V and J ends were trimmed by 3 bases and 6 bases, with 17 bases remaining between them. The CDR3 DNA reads TGTGCCAGCAGTTTCCGGGCGACAGGAGGCGATGAAAAACTGTTTTTT. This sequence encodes CASSFRATGGDEKLFF.

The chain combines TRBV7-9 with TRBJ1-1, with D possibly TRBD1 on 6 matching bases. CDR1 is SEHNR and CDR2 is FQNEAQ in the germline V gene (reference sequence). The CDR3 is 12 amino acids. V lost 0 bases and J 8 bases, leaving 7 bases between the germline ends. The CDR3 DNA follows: TGTGCCAGCAGCTTAGCCGGGACAGAAGCTTTCTTT. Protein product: CASSLAGTEAFF. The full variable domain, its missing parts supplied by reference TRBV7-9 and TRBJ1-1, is DTGVSQNPRHKITKRGQNVTFRCDPISEHNRLYWYRQTLGQGPEFLTYFQNEAQLEKSRLLSDRFSAERPKGSFSTLEIQRTEQGDSAMYLCASSLAGTEAFFGQGTRLTVV.

The CDR3 is CASSYRRDIALSEQYF. The CDR3, as DNA: TGTGCCAGCAGTTACCGCCGGGACATAGCGCTGAGCGAGCAGTACTTC. This chain links TRBV6-6 with TRBJ2-7; TRBD1 is a possible D gene (6 bases). The germline V gene encodes CDR1 MNHNY and CDR2 SVGAGI (reference sequence). There are 16 residues in the CDR3. Trimming took 2 bases from V and 6 from J, leaving 20 bases between them.

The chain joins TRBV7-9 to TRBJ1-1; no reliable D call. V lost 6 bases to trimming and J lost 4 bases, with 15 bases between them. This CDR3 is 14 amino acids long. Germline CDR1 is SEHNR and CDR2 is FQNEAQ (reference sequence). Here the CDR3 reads CASRESEAGTEAFF. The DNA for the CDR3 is TGTGCCAGCAGGGAGAGTGAGGCGGGCACTGAAGCTTTCTTT.

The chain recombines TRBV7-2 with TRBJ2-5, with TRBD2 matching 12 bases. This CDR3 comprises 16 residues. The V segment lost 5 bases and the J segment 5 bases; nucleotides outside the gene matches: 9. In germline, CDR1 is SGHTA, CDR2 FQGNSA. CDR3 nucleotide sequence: TGTGCCAGCAGCATTCCTAGCGGGAGGGCCCGGGAGACCCAGTACTTC. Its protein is CASSIPSGRARETQYF.

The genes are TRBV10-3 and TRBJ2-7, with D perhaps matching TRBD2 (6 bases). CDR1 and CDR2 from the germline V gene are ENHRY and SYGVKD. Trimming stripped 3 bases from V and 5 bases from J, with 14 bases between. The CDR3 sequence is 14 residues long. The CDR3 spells CAISEPGVSDEQYF. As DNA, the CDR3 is TGTGCCATCAGTGAACCGGGGGTATCGGACGAGCAGTACTTC.

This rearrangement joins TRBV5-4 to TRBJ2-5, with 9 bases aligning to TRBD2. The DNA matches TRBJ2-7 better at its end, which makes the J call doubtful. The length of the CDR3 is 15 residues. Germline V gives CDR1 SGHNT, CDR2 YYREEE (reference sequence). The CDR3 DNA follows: TGTGCCAGCAGCTTGCTGTTTGCGGGAGGGCTCGAGCAGTACTTC. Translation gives CASSLLFAGGLEQYF.

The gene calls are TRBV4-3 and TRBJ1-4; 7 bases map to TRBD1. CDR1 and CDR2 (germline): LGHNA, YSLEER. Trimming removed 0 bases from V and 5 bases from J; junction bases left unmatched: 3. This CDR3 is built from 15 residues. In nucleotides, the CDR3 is TGCGCCAGCAGCCAAGATACAGGGGTGAATGAAAAACTGTTTTTT. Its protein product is CASSQDTGVNEKLFF.

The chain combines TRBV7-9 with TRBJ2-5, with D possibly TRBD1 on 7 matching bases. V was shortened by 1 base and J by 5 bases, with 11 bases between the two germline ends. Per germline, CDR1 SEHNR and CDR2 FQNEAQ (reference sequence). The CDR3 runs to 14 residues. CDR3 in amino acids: CASSLGRGRETQYF. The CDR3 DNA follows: TGTGCCAGCAGCTTAGGCAGGGGGAGGGAGACCCAGTACTTC.

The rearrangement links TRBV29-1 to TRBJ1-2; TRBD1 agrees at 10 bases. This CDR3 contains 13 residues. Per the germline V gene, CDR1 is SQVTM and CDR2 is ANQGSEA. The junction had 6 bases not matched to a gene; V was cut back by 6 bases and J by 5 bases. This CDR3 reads CSVGQGTQYGYTF. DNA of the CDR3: TGCAGCGTGGGACAGGGGACGCAATATGGCTACACCTTC. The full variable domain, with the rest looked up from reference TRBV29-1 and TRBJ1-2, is SAVISQKPSRDICQRGTSLTIQCQVDSQVTMMFWYRQQPGQSLTLIATANQGSEATYESGFVIDKFPISRPNLTFSTLTVSNMSPEDSSIYLCSVGQGTQYGYTFGSGTRLTVV.

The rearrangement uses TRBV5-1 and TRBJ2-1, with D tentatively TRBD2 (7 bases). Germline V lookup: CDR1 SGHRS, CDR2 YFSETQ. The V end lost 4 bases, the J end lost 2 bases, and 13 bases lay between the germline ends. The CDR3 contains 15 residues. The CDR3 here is CASSPTGGPYNEQFF. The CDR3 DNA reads TGCGCCAGCAGCCCTACCGGGGGGCCCTACAATGAGCAGTTCTTC.

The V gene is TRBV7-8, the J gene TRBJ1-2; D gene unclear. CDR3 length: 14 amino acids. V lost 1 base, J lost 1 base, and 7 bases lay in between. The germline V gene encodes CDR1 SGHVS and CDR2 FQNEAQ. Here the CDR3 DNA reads TGTGCCAGCAGCTTAGAAACAGATAACTATGGCTACACCTTC. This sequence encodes CASSLETDNYGYTF. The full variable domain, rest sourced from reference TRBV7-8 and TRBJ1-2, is GAGVSQSPRYKVAKRGQDVALRCDPISGHVSLFWYQQALGQGPEFLTYFQNEAQLDKSGLPSDRFFAERPEGSVSTLKIQRTQQEDSAVYLCASSLETDNYGYTFGSGTRLTVV.

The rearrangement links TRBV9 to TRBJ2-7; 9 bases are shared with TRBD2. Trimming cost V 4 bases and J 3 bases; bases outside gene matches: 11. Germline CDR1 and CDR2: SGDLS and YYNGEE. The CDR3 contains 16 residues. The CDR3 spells CASSPSGGLALYEQYF. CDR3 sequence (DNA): TGTGCCAGCAGCCCCTCAGGGGGACTAGCTCTCTACGAGCAGTACTTC.

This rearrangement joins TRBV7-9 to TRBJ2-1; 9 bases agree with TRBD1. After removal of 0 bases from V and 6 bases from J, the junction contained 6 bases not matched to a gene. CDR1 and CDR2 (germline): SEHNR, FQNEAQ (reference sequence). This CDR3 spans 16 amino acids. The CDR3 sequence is CASSLAGQGNINEQFF. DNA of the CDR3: TGTGCCAGCAGCTTAGCCGGACAGGGGAATATCAATGAGCAGTTCTTC. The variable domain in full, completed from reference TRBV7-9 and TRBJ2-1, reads DTGVSQNPRHKITKRGQNVTFRCDPISEHNRLYWYRQTLGQGPEFLTYFQNEAQLEKSRLLSDRFSAERPKGSFSTLEIQRTEQGDSAMYLCASSLAGQGNINEQFFGPGTRLTVL.

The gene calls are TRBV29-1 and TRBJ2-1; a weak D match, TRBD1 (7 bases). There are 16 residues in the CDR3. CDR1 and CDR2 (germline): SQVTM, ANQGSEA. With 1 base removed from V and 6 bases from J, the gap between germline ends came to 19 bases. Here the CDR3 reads CSVEATDREESNEQFF. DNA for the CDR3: TGCAGCGTTGAAGCAACCGACAGGGAGGAGAGCAATGAGCAGTTCTTC.

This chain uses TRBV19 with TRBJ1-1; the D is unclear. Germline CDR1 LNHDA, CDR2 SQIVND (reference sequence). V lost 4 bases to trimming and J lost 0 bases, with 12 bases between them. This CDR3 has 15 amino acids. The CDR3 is CASSTRSKMNTEAFF. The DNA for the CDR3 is TGTGCCAGTAGTACCAGAAGTAAAATGAACACTGAAGCTTTCTTT.

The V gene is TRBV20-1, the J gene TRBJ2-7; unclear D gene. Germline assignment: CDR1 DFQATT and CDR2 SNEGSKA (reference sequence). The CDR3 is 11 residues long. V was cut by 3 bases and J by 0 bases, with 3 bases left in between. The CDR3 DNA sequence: TGCAGTGCTAGGAGCTCCTACGAGCAGTACTTC. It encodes CSARSSYEQYF.

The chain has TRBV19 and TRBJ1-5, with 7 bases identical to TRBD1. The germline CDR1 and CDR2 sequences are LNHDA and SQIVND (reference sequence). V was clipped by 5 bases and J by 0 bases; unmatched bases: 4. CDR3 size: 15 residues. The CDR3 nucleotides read TGTGCCAGTAGTCGGACAGGATATAGCAATCAGCCCCAGCATTTT. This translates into CASSRTGYSNQPQHF.

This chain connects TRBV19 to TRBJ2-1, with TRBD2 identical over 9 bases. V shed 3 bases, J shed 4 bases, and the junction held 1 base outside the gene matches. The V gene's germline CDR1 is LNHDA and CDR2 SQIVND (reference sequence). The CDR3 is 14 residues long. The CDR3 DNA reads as TGTGCCAGTAGTATGACTAGCGGTTACAATGAGCAGTTCTTC. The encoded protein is CASSMTSGYNEQFF.

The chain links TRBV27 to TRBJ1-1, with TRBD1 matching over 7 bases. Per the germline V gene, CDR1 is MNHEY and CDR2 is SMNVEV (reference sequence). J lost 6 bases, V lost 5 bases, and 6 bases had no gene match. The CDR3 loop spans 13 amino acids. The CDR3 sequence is CASSHPGGSEAFF. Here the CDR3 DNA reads TGTGCCAGCAGTCACCCAGGGGGATCTGAAGCTTTCTTT.

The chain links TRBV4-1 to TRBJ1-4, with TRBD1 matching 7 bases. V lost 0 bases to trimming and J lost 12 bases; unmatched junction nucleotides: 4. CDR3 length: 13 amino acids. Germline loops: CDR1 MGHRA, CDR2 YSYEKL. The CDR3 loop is CASSQDEGAELFF. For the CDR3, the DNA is TGCGCCAGCAGCCAAGATGAGGGGGCGGAACTGTTTTTT.

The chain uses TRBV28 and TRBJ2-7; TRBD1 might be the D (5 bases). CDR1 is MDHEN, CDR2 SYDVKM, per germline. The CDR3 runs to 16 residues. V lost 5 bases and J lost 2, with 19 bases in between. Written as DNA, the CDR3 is TGTGCCAGCAGTCCCCCAGACAGTTCGTACCCCTACGAGCAGTACTTC. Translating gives CASSPPDSSYPYEQYF.